The source of this T cell receptor beta chain is a study of blood T cell repertoires in COVID-19. Sequencing was performed with immunoSEQ multiplex PCR; in TCRdb, only in-frame clones are kept and a portion is missing. This table holds 150,000 to 200,000 clones, around nine tenths found once. This TCR derives from a man in his sixties or seventies with acute or convalescent COVID-19. The specimen was peripheral blood.

The chain's CDR3 is CAIRTSGGTSTDTQYF. The DNA for the CDR3 is TGTGCCATCCGGACTAGCGGGGGGACTAGCACAGATACGCAGTATTTT. The chain combines TRBV10-3 with TRBJ2-3; TRBD2 agrees at 14 bases. Losses at the gene ends were 8 bases for V and 0 bases for J; bases not matched to a gene: 4. Germline V CDR1 and CDR2: ENHRY, SYGVKD. The CDR3 totals 16 residues.